The 16 T cell receptor beta chains in this list originate from one sample, sequenced in a study of blood T cell repertoires in COVID-19. Profiling relied on immunoSEQ multiplex PCR, and the TCRdb table lists in-frame clones only, not all of them. The table lists some 78,000 clones, roughly 84% of them singletons. Sequencing was carried out using peripheral blood. The receptor set was obtained from a man between 50 and 59 years old with acute or convalescent COVID-19.

CDR3 DNA sequence: TGTGCCAGCAGCCCCGGACAGGGGAACTATGGCTACACCTTC. Its translation is CASSPGQGNYGYTF. This chain uses TRBV4-2 with TRBJ1-2, with 9 nucleotides matching TRBD1. Germline V gene sequence: CDR1 LGHNA, CDR2 YNFKEQ. The CDR3 has 14 residues. With 4 bases clipped from V and 2 bases from J, the junction kept 2 bases outside the gene matches.

There are a few counts of this clone. CDR3 loop: CASLNSGSGVETQYF. CDR3 nucleotide sequence: TGTGCCAGCCTCAATAGCGGGAGCGGGGTAGAGACCCAGTACTTC. The rearrangement links TRBV6-5 to TRBJ2-5; 9 positions match TRBD2. Germline V lookup: CDR1 MNHEY, CDR2 SVGAGI. J was trimmed by 4 bases and V by 8 bases; bases with no gene match: 11. This CDR3 region has 15 residues.

The chain recombines TRBV18 with TRBJ1-5, with D maybe TRBD1 (5 bases). Trimming took 6 bases from V and 1 from J, leaving 13 bases between them. This CDR3 is 15 amino acids long. CDR1 is KGHSH, CDR2 LQKENI, per germline. In DNA, the CDR3 is TGTGCCAGCTCCGCGGGAGGGGAGAGCAATCAGCCCCAGCATTTT. It encodes CASSAGGESNQPQHF.

This sequence joins TRBV3-1 (or the pseudogene TRBV3-2) and TRBJ2-7, with 8 bases matching TRBD1. CDR1 is LGHDT and CDR2 is YNNKEL in the germline V gene (reference sequence). The V segment lost 5 bases and the J segment 4 bases; nucleotides outside the gene matches: 7. This CDR3 comprises 14 residues. The CDR3 is CASSTRDRTYEQYF. The CDR3 DNA reads as TGTGCCAGCAGCACCCGGGACAGGACATACGAGCAGTACTTC.

This chain links TRBV24-1 with TRBJ2-1; perhaps TRBD2 as D (6 bases). Germline CDR1 and CDR2: KGHDR and SFDVKD. This CDR3 comprises 16 residues. Trimming took 1 base from V and 9 from J, leaving 18 bases between them. In DNA form, the CDR3 reads TGTGCCACCAGTGATTTCCCCCCCGCCCGGGAGTCTGAGCAGTTCTTC. Protein: CATSDFPPARESEQFF.

The chain is built from TRBV14 and TRBJ2-7, with TRBD1 matching 10 bases. The CDR3 has 14 amino acids. Germline V CDR1 and CDR2: SGHDN, FVKESK. V dropped 3 bases and J dropped 4; count of bases not matched to a gene: 3. The CDR3 coding sequence is TGTGCCAGCAGCCAGACAGGGGGCGAATACGAGCAGTACTTC. Its translation is CASSQTGGEYEQYF.

This clone was counted once. V and J are TRBV23-1 and TRBJ2-1; D perhaps matches TRBD1 (5 bases). Being an ORF, TRBV23-1 has a function that is uncertain. The CDR3 extends over 15 amino acids. The V end was cut by 3 bases, the J end by 0 bases, with 9 bases between. This CDR3 is CASSHHRSSYNEQFF. CDR3 DNA: TGCGCCAGCAGTCACCACAGGAGCTCCTACAATGAGCAGTTCTTC.

This clone has just one count. The V gene is TRBV7-2, the J gene TRBJ1-2, with 7 nucleotides matching TRBD1. Germline V gives CDR1 SGHTA, CDR2 FQGNSA. The CDR3 consists of 13 residues. Trimming removed 5 bases from V and 5 bases from J; junction bases left unmatched: 5. The CDR3 loop is CASSPDRTYGYTF. Written as DNA, the CDR3 is TGTGCCAGCAGCCCGGACAGGACTTATGGCTACACCTTC.

The rearrangement uses TRBV20-1 and TRBJ1-3, with unresolved D. The V gene's germline CDR1 is DFQATT and CDR2 SNEGSKA (reference sequence). CDR3 size: 13 residues. Trimming left V 3 bases short and J 1 base short, with 7 bases between. The CDR3: CSASYISGNTIYF. The CDR3 bases are TGCAGTGCTAGTTATATATCTGGAAACACCATATATTTT.

This clone was recorded once. The CDR3 DNA sequence: TGTGCCACCAGTGATCCCTGGCAGGGGCGAGGCTACACCTTC. The encoded protein is CATSDPWQGRGYTF. The chain is built from TRBV24-1 and TRBJ1-2; the D gene is possibly TRBD1 (6 bases). Germline assignment: CDR1 KGHDR and CDR2 SFDVKD. This CDR3 spans 14 amino acids. V lost 3 bases and J lost 8, with 15 bases in between.

The V gene is TRBV7-9, the J gene TRBJ1-2; perhaps TRBD1 as D (6 bases). The germline V gene encodes CDR1 SEHNR and CDR2 FQNEAQ (reference sequence). The CDR3 has 12 residues. V lost 6 bases and J 8 bases, leaving 13 bases between the germline ends. CDR3 sequence: CASSRSGGGYTF. The CDR3 DNA is TGTGCCAGCAGTCGATCGGGGGGCGGCTACACCTTC. Full variable domain (outside the CDR3, taken from reference TRBV7-9 and TRBJ1-2): DTGVSQNPRHKITKRGQNVTFRCDPISEHNRLYWYRQTLGQGPEFLTYFQNEAQLEKSRLLSDRFSAERPKGSFSTLEIQRTEQGDSAMYLCASSRSGGGYTFGSGTRLTVV.

This chain links TRBV29-1 with TRBJ2-5; D is undetermined. Between the trimmed V and J ends, which lost 3 bases and 1 base, there was a span of 9 bases. The CDR3 consists of 13 residues. Germline lookup yields CDR1 SQVTM and CDR2 ANQGSEA. The CDR3 DNA reads as TGCAGCGTTGATGCTAACTTCCAAGAGACCCAGTACTTC. Translation gives CSVDANFQETQYF.

The DNA for the CDR3 is TGTGCCAGCAACATAATTCCAGGGGGGGAGACCCAGTACTTC. It translates to CASNIIPGGETQYF. The chain recombines TRBV2 with TRBJ2-5; TRBD1 is a possible D gene (7 bases). Germline CDR1 is SNHLY and CDR2 is FYNNEI. V was trimmed by 7 bases and J by 5 bases, leaving 17 bases between them. The CDR3 totals 14 residues. Full variable domain (remainder filled in from reference TRBV2 and TRBJ2-5): EPEVTQTPSHQVTQMGQEVILRCVPISNHLYFYWYRQILGQKVEFLVSFYNNEISEKSEIFDDQFSVERPDGSNFTLKIRSTKLEDSAMYFCASNIIPGGETQYFGPGTRLLVL.

The chain combines TRBV6-5 with TRBJ1-1, with TRBD1 matching over 10 bases. The CDR3 length is 13 residues. The V and J ends lost 6 bases and 6 bases, in that order; junction bases with no gene match: 4. Germline-derived CDR1 and CDR2 are MNHEY and SVGAGI. Here the CDR3 reads CASSRDRGSEAFF. For the CDR3, the DNA is TGTGCCAGCAGCCGGGACAGGGGTTCTGAAGCTTTCTTT.

The chain carries TRBV5-1 and TRBJ2-5; 9 bases are a match to TRBD2. The junction had 4 bases not matched to a gene; V was cut back by 5 bases and J by 5 bases. Germline V gene lookup returns CDR1 SGHRS and CDR2 YFSETQ. The CDR3 is 13 residues long. CDR3 protein: CASRAGGGETQYF. The CDR3, as DNA: TGCGCCAGCAGAGCGGGGGGAGGCGAGACCCAGTACTTC.

The V call is TRBV12-3 or TRBV12-4, the J call TRBJ2-7; D not resolved. V was pared by 1 base and J by 3 bases, with 7 bases between. The CDR3 runs to 13 residues. The CDR3 spells CASSLDSHYEQYF. Written as DNA, the CDR3 is TGTGCCAGCAGTTTAGACAGTCACTACGAGCAGTACTTC.